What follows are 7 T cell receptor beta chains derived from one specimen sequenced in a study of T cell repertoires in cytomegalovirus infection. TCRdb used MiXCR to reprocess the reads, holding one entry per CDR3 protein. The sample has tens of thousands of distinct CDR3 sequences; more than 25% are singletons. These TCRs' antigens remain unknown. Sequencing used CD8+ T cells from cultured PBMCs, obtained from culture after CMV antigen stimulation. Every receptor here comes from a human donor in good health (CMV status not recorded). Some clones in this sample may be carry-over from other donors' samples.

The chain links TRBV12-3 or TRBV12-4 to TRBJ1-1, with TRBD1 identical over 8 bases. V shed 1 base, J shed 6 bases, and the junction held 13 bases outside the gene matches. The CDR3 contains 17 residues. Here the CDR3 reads CASSLGPQETGDAEAFF. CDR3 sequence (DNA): TGTGCCAGCAGTTTAGGTCCCCAAGAGACAGGGGATGCTGAAGCTTTCTTT.

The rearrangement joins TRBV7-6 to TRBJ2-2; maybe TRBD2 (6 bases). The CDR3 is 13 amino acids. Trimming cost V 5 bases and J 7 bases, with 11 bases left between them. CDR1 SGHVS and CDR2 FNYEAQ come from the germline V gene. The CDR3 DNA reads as TGTGCCAGCAGCCGGTCCGGGGGCGGGGAGCTGTTTTTT. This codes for CASSRSGGGELFF. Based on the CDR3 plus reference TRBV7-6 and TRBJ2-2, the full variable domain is GAGVSQSPRYKVTKRGQDVALRCDPISGHVSLYWYRQALGQGPEFLTYFNYEAQQDKSGLPNDRFSAERPEGSISTLTIQRTEQRDSAMYRCASSRSGGGELFFGEGSRLTVL.

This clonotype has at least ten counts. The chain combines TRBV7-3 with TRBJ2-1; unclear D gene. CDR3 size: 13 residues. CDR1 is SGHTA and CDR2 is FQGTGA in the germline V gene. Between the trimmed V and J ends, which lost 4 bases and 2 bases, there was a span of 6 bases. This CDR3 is CASSSGAYNEQFF. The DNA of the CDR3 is TGTGCCAGCAGCTCAGGAGCCTACAATGAGCAGTTCTTC.

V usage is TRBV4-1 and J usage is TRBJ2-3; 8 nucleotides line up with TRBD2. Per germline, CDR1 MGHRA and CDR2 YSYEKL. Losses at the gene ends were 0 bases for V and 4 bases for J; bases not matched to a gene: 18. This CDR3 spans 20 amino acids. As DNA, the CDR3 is TGCGCCAGCAGCCAAGAAGCTGAGGACGGGAGGGCCTCTCCTCCAGATACGCAGTATTTT. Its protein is CASSQEAEDGRASPPDTQYF.

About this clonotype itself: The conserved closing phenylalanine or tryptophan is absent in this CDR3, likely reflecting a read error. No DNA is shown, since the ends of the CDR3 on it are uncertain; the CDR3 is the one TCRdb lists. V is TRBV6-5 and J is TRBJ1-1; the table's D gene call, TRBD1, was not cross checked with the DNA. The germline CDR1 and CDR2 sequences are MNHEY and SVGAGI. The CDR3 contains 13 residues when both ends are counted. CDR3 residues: CASSYSGQGFQFV.

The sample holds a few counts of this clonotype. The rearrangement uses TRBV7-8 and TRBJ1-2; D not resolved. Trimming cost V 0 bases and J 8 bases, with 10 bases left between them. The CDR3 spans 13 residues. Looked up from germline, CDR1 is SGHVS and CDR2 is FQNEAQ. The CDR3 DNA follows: TGTGCCAGCAGCTTAGCCGGTGGCACCGGCTACACCTTC. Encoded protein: CASSLAGGTGYTF.

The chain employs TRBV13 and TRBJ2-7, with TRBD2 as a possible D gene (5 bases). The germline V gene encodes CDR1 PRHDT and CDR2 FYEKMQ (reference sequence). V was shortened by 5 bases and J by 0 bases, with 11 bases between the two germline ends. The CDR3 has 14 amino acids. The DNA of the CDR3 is TGTGCCAGCAGCACCCCAGCGGCCTCCTACGAGCAGTACTTC. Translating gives CASSTPAASYEQYF. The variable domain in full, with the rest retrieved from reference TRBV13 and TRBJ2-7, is AAGVIQSPRHLIKEKRETATLKCYPIPRHDTVYWYQQGPGQDPQFLISFYEKMQSDKGSIPDRFSAQQFSDYHSELNMSSLELGDSALYFCASSTPAASYEQYFGPGTRLTVT.